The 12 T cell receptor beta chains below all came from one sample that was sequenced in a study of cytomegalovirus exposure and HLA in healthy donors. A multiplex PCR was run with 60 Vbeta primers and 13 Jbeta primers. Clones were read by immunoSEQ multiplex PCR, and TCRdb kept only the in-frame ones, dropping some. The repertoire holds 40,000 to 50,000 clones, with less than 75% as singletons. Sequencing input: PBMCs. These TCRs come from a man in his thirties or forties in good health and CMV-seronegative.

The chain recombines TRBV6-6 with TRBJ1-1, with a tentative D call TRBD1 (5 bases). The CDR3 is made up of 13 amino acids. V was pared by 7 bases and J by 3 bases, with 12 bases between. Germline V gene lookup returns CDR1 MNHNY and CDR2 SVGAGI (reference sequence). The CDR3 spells CASKRQGDTEAFF. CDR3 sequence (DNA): TGTGCCAGCAAAAGGCAGGGTGACACTGAAGCTTTCTTT.

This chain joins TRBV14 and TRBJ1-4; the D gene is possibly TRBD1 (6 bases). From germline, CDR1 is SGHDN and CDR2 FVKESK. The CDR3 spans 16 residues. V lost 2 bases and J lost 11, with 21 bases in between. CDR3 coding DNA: TGTGCCAGCAGCCAAATGTTCCTCCGAGAGGGGGAGAAACTGTTTTTT. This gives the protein CASSQMFLREGEKLFF.

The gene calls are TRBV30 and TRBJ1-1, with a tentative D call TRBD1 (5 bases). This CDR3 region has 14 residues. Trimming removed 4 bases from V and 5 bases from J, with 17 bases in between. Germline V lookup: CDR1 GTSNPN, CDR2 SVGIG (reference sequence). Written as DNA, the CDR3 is TGTGCCTGGACAGCTCTGGGGGGAATTACTGAAGCTTTCTTT. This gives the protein CAWTALGGITEAFF.

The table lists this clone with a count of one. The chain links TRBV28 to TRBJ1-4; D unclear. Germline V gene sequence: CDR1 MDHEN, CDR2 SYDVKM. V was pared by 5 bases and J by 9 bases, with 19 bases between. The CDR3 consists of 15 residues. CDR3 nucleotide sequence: TGTGCCAGCAGTATACGGGGAGGCGCCGATCAAAAACTGTTTTTT. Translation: CASSIRGGADQKLFF.

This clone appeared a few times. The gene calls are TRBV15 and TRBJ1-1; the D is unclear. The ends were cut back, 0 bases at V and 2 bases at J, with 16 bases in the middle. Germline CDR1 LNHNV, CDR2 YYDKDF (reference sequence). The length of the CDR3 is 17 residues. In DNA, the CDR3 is TGTGCCACCAGCAGAGATAAGGTAATAACGGGAAACACTGAAGCTTTCTTT. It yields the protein CATSRDKVITGNTEAFF.

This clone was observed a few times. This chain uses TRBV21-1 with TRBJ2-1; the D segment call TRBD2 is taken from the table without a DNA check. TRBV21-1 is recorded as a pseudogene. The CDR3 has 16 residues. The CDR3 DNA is TGTGCCAGCAGCAAAGTTCGGGGGGAGACTCGGAATGAGCAGTTCTTC. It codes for CASSKVRGETRNEQFF.

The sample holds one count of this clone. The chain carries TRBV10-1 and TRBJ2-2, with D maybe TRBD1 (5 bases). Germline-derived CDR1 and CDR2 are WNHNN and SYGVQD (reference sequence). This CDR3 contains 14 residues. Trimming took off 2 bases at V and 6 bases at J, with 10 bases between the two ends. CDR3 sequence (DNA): TGCGCCAGCAGTGAGCGTTCAGGGTCCGGGGAGCTGTTTTTT. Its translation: CASSERSGSGELFF.

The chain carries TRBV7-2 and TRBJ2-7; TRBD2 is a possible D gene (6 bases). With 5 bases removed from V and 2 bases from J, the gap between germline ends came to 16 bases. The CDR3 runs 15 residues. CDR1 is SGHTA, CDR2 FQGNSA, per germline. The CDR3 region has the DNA TGTGCCAGCAGCAAAGACGGTAGCGGCACCTACGAGCAGTACTTC. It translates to CASSKDGSGTYEQYF.

CDR3 region: CASSPGTSAQNTGELFF. DNA for the CDR3: TGCGCCAGCAGCCCCGGGACTAGCGCACAGAACACCGGGGAGCTGTTTTTT. The chain recombines TRBV5-1 with TRBJ2-2; TRBD2 agrees at 10 bases. Germline-derived CDR1 and CDR2 are SGHRS and YFSETQ. Trimming at V came to 4 bases and at J to 1 base, leaving 7 bases not matched to a gene. The CDR3 contains 17 residues.

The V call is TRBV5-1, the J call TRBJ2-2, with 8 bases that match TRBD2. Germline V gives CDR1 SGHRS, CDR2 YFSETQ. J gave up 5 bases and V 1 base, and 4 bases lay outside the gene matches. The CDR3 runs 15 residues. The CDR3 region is CASSLQLAGTGELFF. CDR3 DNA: TGCGCCAGCAGCTTGCAGCTAGCGGGTACCGGGGAGCTGTTTTTT.

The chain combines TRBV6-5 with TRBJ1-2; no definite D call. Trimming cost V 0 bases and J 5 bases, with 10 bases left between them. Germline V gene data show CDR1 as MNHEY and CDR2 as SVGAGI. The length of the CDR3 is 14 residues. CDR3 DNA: TGTGCCAGCAGTTACTCGCAACAGTCTTATGGCTACACCTTC. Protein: CASSYSQQSYGYTF.

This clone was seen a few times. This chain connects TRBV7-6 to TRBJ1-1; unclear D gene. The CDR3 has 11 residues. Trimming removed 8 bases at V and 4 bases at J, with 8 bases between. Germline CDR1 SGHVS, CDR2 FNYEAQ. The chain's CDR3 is CASSRGTEAFF. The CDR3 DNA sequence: TGTGCCAGCTCACGGGGCACTGAAGCTTTCTTT.